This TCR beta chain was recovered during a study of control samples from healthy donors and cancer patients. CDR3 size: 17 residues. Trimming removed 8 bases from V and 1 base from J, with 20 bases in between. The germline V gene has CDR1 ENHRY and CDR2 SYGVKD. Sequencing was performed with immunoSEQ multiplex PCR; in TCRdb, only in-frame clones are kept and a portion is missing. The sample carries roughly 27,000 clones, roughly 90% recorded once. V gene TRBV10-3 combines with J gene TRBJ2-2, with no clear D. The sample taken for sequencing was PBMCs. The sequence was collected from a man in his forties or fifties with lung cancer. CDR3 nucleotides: TGTGCCATCTCGGGTCCGGAGCCCGCACTGAACACCGGGGAGCTGTTTTTT. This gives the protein CAISGPEPALNTGELFF.